This T cell receptor (beta chain) is drawn from a study of shared clonotypes between healthy human individuals. Findings of the study overall: Relative to clonotypes present in all four donors, those not shared had lower generation probabilities. Clonotype sharing across donors was expected to vary with sequencing depth.

Some clones are missing from TCRdb's copy, which holds only in-frame ones; the method was immunoSEQ multiplex PCR. Of 2 million to 2.5 million clones listed, around 95% are singletons. As to this clone: Its antigen is not known.

HIV-negative, healthy adults without recent acute infections or vaccinations were the donors. Researchers partitioned CD4+ cells into CD45RA+ naive and CD45RA-negative memory subsets. The CDR3 is 15 residues long. V lost 5 bases and J lost 3, with 16 bases in between. Germline CDR1 and CDR2: SGHNT and YENEEA. The sequencing input was naive CD4+ T cells sorted from blood. Subset given: CD45RA+ positively selected. The chain couples TRBV11-3 to TRBJ1-1; no firm D call. The TCR comes from a man between 18 and 29 years old in good health. DNA for the CDR3: TGTGCCAGCAGCCAAAGGTCCGGGGAGGACACTGAAGCTTTCTTT. Amino acid sequence: CASSQRSGEDTEAFF.